This T cell receptor (beta chain) comes out of a study of blood T cells in healthy people across ages. To note about this clonotype: Its antigen remains unknown.

It was with a sample-barcoded 5' primer and a J-beta primer mix that a second PCR of about 6 to 12 cycles was run. TCRdb ran MiXCR on the 5' RACE reads and lists one entry per CDR3 protein. The repertoire holds roughly 1,700,000 distinct CDR3 sequences, roughly 27% seen once, with around 7.7% in the top ten. Regarding the study as a whole: For the donors, CMV status was unknown and possibly confounded expanded clonotype changes.

The junction had 12 bases not matched to a gene; V was cut back by 5 bases and J by 6 bases. The germline V gene has CDR1 DFQATT and CDR2 SNEGSKA (reference sequence). CDR3 length equals 17 residues. The rearrangement links TRBV20-1 to TRBJ2-3; 15 positions agree with TRBD2. The sequenced material came from blood. This receptor was identified in a woman in her 30s in good health. This CDR3 is CSAREGLAGGPVDTQYF. Here the CDR3 DNA reads TGCAGTGCTCGTGAAGGACTAGCGGGAGGGCCCGTTGATACGCAGTATTTT.